This T cell receptor beta chain was identified in a study of CD8+ T cells in alopecia areata. About the study: Treated patients received severity scores based on the percentage of scalp area affected.

Treatment here: oral pan-JAK inhibitor, 5-10 mg twice daily. Remarks on this clone: The sample holds other DNA sequences that translate to the same CDR3.

Trimming shortened V by 2 bases and J by 2 bases, and 6 bases separated the two germline ends. Germline loops: CDR1 ENHRY, CDR2 SYGVKD. This CDR3 has 13 amino acids. The authors extracted RNA and reverse transcribed it into cDNA as the sequencing template. This table comes from immunoSEQ multiplex PCR, and its TCRdb copy is limited to in-frame clones, with some not included. The sample holds approximately 210,000 clones, approximately 72% seen once. The sample here was CD4+ T cells sorted from blood, taken at week 44, from a patient treated with tofacitinib. The receptor was derived from a human donor with alopecia areata. This chain links TRBV10-3 with TRBJ1-2, with D hard to call. Here the CDR3 reads CAISEGTNYGYTF. The CDR3 DNA sequence: TGTGCCATCAGTGAGGGCACGAACTATGGCTACACCTTC.